The 6 T cell receptor beta chains below were found in one sample sequenced in a study of blood T cell repertoires in COVID-19. Using immunoSEQ multiplex PCR, the repertoire was profiled, and TCRdb retains in-frame clones only, with some absent. The top ten hold about 7% of the sample, which has under 450,000 clones, 86% seen once. Sequenced sample: peripheral blood. Receptors originate from a woman aged 55-70 years with COVID-19, enrolled during active disease.

The J gene is TRBJ2-5, the V gene TRBV2; D remains unclear. CDR1 is SNHLY, CDR2 FYNNEI, per germline. Trimming pared 2 bases from V and 5 bases from J, leaving 9 bases between. This CDR3 region has 13 residues. This CDR3 reads CASSENGPETQYF. The DNA for the CDR3 is TGTGCCAGCAGTGAAAACGGTCCGGAGACCCAGTACTTC.

The chain uses TRBV6-2 or TRBV6-3 and TRBJ2-2, with D perhaps matching TRBD2 (6 bases). The CDR3 length is 16 residues. Germline values: CDR1 MNHEY, CDR2 SVGEGT. Trimming pared 4 bases from V and 7 bases from J, leaving 19 bases between. CDR3 loop: CASSSAPRLGHGELFF. The CDR3 DNA reads TGTGCCAGCAGTTCCGCGCCCCGACTAGGGCACGGGGAGCTGTTTTTT.

The rearrangement uses TRBV5-1 and TRBJ1-4; D remains ambiguous. The germline CDR1 and CDR2 sequences are SGHRS and YFSETQ. The CDR3 consists of 13 residues. CDR3 DNA: TGCGCTACCCGCGGGCCCACTAATGAAAAACTGTTTTTT. Its protein is CATRGPTNEKLFF.

This clone was found once. V gene TRBV11-3 combines with J gene TRBJ1-1; a weak D match, TRBD1 (5 bases). This CDR3 spans 14 amino acids. The germline V and J ends were trimmed by 8 bases and 2 bases, with 15 bases remaining between them. The germline CDR1 and CDR2 sequences are SGHNT and YENEEA. In DNA form, the CDR3 reads TGTGCCAGCTCGGGGGGAGGGGACAACACTGAAGCTTTCTTT. Protein product: CASSGGGDNTEAFF.

The chain employs TRBV11-3 and TRBJ1-1; the D gene is possibly TRBD1 (6 bases). With 3 bases removed from V and 0 bases from J, the gap between germline ends came to 11 bases. This CDR3 has 15 residues. Germline V CDR1 and CDR2: SGHNT, YENEEA. The CDR3 region is CASSFMTGLNTEAFF. In nucleotides, the CDR3 is TGTGCCAGCAGCTTCATGACAGGACTGAACACTGAAGCTTTCTTT.

The chain joins TRBV7-2 to TRBJ2-7; 7 nucleotides line up with TRBD1. Looked up from germline, CDR1 is SGHTA and CDR2 is FQGNSA. CDR3 length equals 14 residues. V trimming: 2 bases; J trimming: 4 bases; junction bases outside the gene matches: 5. CDR3: CASSLRTGKYEQYF. The CDR3 nucleotides are TGTGCCAGCAGCTTAAGGACAGGAAAATACGAGCAGTACTTC.